One sample yielded the 3 T cell receptor beta chains listed below, sequenced in a study of blood T cell repertoires in COVID-19. TCRdb's table, derived via immunoSEQ multiplex PCR, lists solely in-frame clones and lacks some. The sample carries tens of thousands of clones, more than 90% recorded once. The material sequenced was peripheral blood. These receptors came from a man aged 55 to 70 with acute or convalescent COVID-19.

The chain carries TRBV12-3 or TRBV12-4 and TRBJ2-1; 8 bases fit TRBD1. Trimming removed 5 bases from V and 11 bases from J; junction bases left unmatched: 8. The CDR3 loop spans 13 amino acids. CDR3 sequence reads: CASSTEDRGQQFF. In DNA form, the CDR3 reads TGTGCCAGCAGTACGGAAGACAGGGGTCAGCAGTTCTTC.

CDR3 bases: TGTGCCAGCAGCCTGACAGGGTTCATGAACACTGAAGCTTTCTTT. It yields the protein CASSLTGFMNTEAFF. The rearrangement joins TRBV5-6 to TRBJ1-1; 7 bases line up with TRBD1. The V and J ends lost 4 bases and 0 bases, in that order; junction bases with no gene match: 6. CDR1 is SGHDT and CDR2 is YYEEEE in the germline V gene. There are 15 residues in the CDR3.

This clone has more than one count but fewer than ten. The V gene is TRBV6-6, the J gene TRBJ2-1; 7 nucleotides align to TRBD2. The germline V gene has CDR1 MNHNY and CDR2 SVGAGI (reference sequence). Trimming took 2 bases from V and 0 from J; bases not matched to a gene: 4. This CDR3 is built from 16 residues. This CDR3 is CASSYLGGSSYNEQFF. CDR3 DNA sequence: TGTGCCAGCAGTTACCTCGGGGGGAGCTCCTACAATGAGCAGTTCTTC.